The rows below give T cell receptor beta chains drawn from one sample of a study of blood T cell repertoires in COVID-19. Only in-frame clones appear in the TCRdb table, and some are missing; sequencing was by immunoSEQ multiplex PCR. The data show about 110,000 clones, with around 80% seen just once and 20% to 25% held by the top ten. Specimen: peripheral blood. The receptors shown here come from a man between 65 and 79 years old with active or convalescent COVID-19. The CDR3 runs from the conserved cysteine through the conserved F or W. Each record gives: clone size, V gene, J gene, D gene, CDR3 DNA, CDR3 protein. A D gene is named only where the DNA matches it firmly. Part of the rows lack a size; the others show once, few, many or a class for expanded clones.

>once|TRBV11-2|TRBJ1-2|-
TGTGCCAGCAGCCCGGACAACAACTATGGCTACACCTTC
CASSPDNNYGYTF
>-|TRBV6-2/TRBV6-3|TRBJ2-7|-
TGTGCCAGCAGTTACGGCCCTCTGTCGGGGCAGTACTTC
CASSYGPLSGQYF
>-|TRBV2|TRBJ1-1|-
TGTGCCAGCAATCAAAACAGGGTGAACACTGAAGCTTTCTTT
CASNQNRVNTEAFF
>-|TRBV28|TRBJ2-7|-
TGTGCCAGCAGTTTAAGGGGCGAGCAGTACTTC
CASSLRGEQYF
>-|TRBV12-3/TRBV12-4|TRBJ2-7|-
TGTGCCAGCAGTTTACACAGCAGTTACGAGCAGTACTTC
CASSLHSSYEQYF
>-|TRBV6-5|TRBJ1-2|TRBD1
TGTGCCAGCAGCCCCGAGGACAGGGAAAATTATGGCTACACCTTC
CASSPEDRENYGYTF
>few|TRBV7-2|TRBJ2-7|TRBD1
TGTGCCAGCAGCTTGGACAGGGGGCCTGACGAGCAGTACTTC
CASSLDRGPDEQYF
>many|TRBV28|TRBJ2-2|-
TGTGCCAGCAGTTTATACCGGACCGGGGAGCTGTTTTTT
CASSLYRTGELFF
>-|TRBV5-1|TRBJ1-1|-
TGCGCCAGCAGCTTGGCACAGGGTGAGACTGAAGCTTTCTTT
CASSLAQGETEAFF
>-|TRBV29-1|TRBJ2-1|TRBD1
TGCAGCTCGGGACAGGGGGCGAATGAGCAGTTCTTC
CSSGQGANEQFF
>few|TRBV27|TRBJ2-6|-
TGTGCCAGCAGGGCTCTCTCTGGGGCCAACGTCCTGACTTTC
CASRALSGANVLTF
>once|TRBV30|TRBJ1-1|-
TGTGCCTGGAGAGTCGGAGCGAACACTGAAGCTTTCTTT
CAWRVGANTEAFF
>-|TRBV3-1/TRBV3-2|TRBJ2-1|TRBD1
TGTGCCAGCAGCCACAGCCGGGACAGCCTACTTAGGCAGTTCTTC
CASSHSRDSLLRQFF
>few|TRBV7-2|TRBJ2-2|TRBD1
TGTGCCAGCAGCTTAGTTGGACAGGGGGCCCCGGAGCTGTTTTTT
CASSLVGQGAPELFF
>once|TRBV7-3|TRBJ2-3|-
TGTGCCAGCAGCTTAATGGCTCCAGATACGCAGTATTTT
CASSLMAPDTQYF
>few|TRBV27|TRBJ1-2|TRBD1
TGTGCCAGCAGTATCCGGAGACAGGGAAACTATGGCTACACCTTC
CASSIRRQGNYGYTF
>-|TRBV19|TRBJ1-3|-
TGTGCCAGTAGTATGGGCCGGGAAGACACCATATATTTT
CASSMGREDTIYF
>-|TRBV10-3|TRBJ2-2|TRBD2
TGTGCCATCGGGGGGGACGACACCGGGGAGCTGTTTTTT
CAIGGDDTGELFF
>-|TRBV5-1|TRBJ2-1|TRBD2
TGCGCCAGCAGCTTGGCTCCGGGACTAGCTTACAATGAGCAGTTCTTC
CASSLAPGLAYNEQFF
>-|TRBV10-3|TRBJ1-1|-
TGTGCCATCAGTGCGGGGGGGAACACTGAAGCTTTCTTT
CAISAGGNTEAFF
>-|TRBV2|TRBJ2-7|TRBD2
TGTGCCAGCACCGCGGGACTAGCGGAAAGCTCCTACGAGCAGTACTTC
CASTAGLAESSYEQYF
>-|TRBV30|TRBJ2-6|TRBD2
TGTGCCTGCCAGCGGGGGTTCACTGGGGCCAACGTCCTGACTTTC
CACQRGFTGANVLTF
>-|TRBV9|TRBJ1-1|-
TGTGCCAGCAGCGTAGATGGAGGGGAGGAAGTCTTT
CASSVDGGEEVF
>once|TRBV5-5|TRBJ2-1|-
TGTGCCAGCAGCTTGCTCTCCGGGTCCTACAATGAGCAGTTCTTC
CASSLLSGSYNEQFF
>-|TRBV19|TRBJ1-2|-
TGTGCCAGTAGCGAACGACAGGCGAGAGGTAACTATGGCTACACCTTC
CASSERQARGNYGYTF
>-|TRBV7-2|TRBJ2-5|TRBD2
TGTGCCAGCAGCTCTGGGACTAGCCTTCAAGAGACCCAGTACTTC
CASSSGTSLQETQYF
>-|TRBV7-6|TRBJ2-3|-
TGTGCCAGCAGCACACGCACAGATACGCAGTATTTT
CASSTRTDTQYF
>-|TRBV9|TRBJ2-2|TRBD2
TGTGCCAGCAGCGTAGAGGCTAGCGGGACCCCCCTAGGCGGGGAGCTGTTTTTT
CASSVEASGTPLGGELFF
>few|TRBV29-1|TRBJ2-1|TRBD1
TGCAGCGCCGCAGGACAGGGGGCTGGTGAGCAGTTCTTC
CSAAGQGAGEQFF
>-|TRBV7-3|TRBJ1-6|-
TGTGCCAGCAGCTTACTTGGACAGCGCCACGATTCCTATAATTCACCCCTCCACTTT
CASSLLGQRHDSYNSPLHF